This TCR beta chain is from a study of T cell changes during pregnancy in multiple sclerosis (dated by TCRdb to about 2019). Background on the whole study: Changes in the T cell repertoire over the course of pregnancy were examined in this study in women with multiple sclerosis.

The CDR3, cysteine through phenylalanine, is 14 amino acids long. Only the CDR3 portion is preserved as DNA: 42 bases, with reading frame beginning at the first base. The germline V gene encodes CDR1 SGDLS and CDR2 YYNGEE. V is pruned by 3 bases and J by 2 bases, leaving 2 bases of the junction without a gene match. Of note for this clone: The target of this receptor is not known. The sample holds no much larger clone one base away, and base qualities are not on file.

Library preparation employed the immunoSEQ multiplex PCR assay. TCRdb limited this immuneACCESS table to in-frame rearrangements with V and J called. A share of clones is missing; checked studies link under half to unresolved V genes, and the rest is unexplained. The sample table contains 50,000 to 60,000 clones; only one count was recorded for about nine tenths of them. The ten top clones hold approximately 0.8% of the sample. The rearranged chain carries TRBV9 and TRBJ2-7, and TRBD1 aligns with 10 junction nucleotides. The source of this sequence is a female donor with multiple sclerosis, enrolled in a pregnancy study. The specimen was CD4+ T cells from peripheral blood mononuclear cells, collected in the first trimester of pregnancy. The CDR3 protein sequence reads: CASSEGTGAYEQYF. The DNA sequence is TGTGCCAGCAGCGAGGGGACAGGGGCCTACGAGCAGTACTTC.